This is a list of T cell receptor beta chains from one sample in a study of T cell responses to AZD1222 COVID-19 vaccine. Method: immunoSEQ multiplex PCR; TCRdb's copy keeps in-frame clones and lacks some. In the table there are 150,000 to 200,000 clones, around 90% of which are singletons. The specimen comprised peripheral blood, sampled on day 0 of AZD1222 vaccination. Receptors were obtained from an adult in good health. Both conserved end residues are part of each CDR3. A D gene is named only where the DNA matches it firmly. Clone size, where shown, is once, few, many, or a class for clones that have expanded.

J gene: TRBJ2-7
clone size: NA
D gene: NA
V gene: TRBV2
CDR3 protein: CASSDPGTDNYEQYF
CDR3 DNA: TGTGCCAGCAGTGATCCCGGGACGGATAACTACGAGCAGTACTTC

J gene: TRBJ2-5
clone size: NA
D gene: NA
V gene: TRBV6-6
CDR3 protein: CASSYSEVSQETQYF
CDR3 DNA: TGTGCCAGCAGTTACTCGGAGGTGAGTCAAGAGACCCAGTACTTC

J gene: TRBJ2-1
clone size: NA
D gene: TRBD2
V gene: TRBV6-5
CDR3 protein: CASSYSLAGVYNEQFF
CDR3 DNA: TGTGCCAGCAGTTACTCGCTAGCGGGGGTCTACAATGAGCAGTTCTTC

J gene: TRBJ1-2
clone size: few
D gene: NA
V gene: TRBV19
CDR3 protein: CASSPSRSISYGYTF
CDR3 DNA: TGTGCCAGTAGTCCTTCAAGGTCGATCTCCTATGGCTACACCTTC

J gene: TRBJ2-6
clone size: once
D gene: NA
V gene: TRBV7-9
CDR3 protein: CASSLPGANVLTF
CDR3 DNA: TGTGCCAGCAGCTTACCTGGGGCCAACGTCCTGACTTTC

J gene: TRBJ2-1
clone size: once
D gene: TRBD1
V gene: TRBV12-5
CDR3 protein: CASGLPTGTGIHEQFF
CDR3 DNA: TGTGCTAGTGGTTTGCCCACCGGGACAGGGATCCATGAGCAGTTCTTC

J gene: TRBJ1-5
clone size: NA
D gene: NA
V gene: TRBV9
CDR3 protein: CASSVEGQGPRIANQPQHF
CDR3 DNA: TGTGCCAGCAGCGTAGAAGGGCAGGGGCCCCGTATAGCCAATCAGCCCCAGCATTTT

J gene: TRBJ2-5
clone size: NA
D gene: TRBD2
V gene: TRBV13
CDR3 protein: CASSNVAGGPSPTQYF
CDR3 DNA: TGTGCCAGCAGTAACGTGGCGGGGGGGCCTAGTCCGACCCAGTACTTC

J gene: TRBJ2-3
clone size: NA
D gene: NA
V gene: TRBV10-1
CDR3 protein: CASSEGRGKTDTQYF
CDR3 DNA: TGCGCCAGCAGTGAAGGCAGGGGAAAGACAGATACGCAGTATTTT

J gene: TRBJ2-1
clone size: NA
D gene: NA
V gene: TRBV4-1
CDR3 protein: CASSQDLRGFHNEQFF
CDR3 DNA: TGCGCCAGCAGCCAAGATCTAAGGGGATTCCACAATGAGCAGTTCTTC

J gene: TRBJ2-5
clone size: NA
D gene: NA
V gene: TRBV2
CDR3 protein: CASRSDSLGETQYF
CDR3 DNA: TGTGCCAGCAGATCGGACAGTCTAGGGGAGACCCAGTACTTC

J gene: TRBJ1-6
clone size: NA
D gene: NA
V gene: TRBV30
CDR3 protein: CAWRSPGGGSYNSPLHF
CDR3 DNA: TGTGCCTGGAGGAGCCCGGGAGGGGGATCCTATAATTCACCCCTCCACTTT

J gene: TRBJ2-3
clone size: NA
D gene: NA
V gene: TRBV6-8
CDR3 protein: CASTLRSTTDTQYF
CDR3 DNA: TGTGCCAGCACCCTCAGGTCGACCACAGATACGCAGTATTTT

J gene: TRBJ2-3
clone size: NA
D gene: TRBD2
V gene: TRBV3-1/TRBV3-2
CDR3 protein: CASSPLAGAPTDTQYF
CDR3 DNA: TGTGCCAGCAGCCCGCTAGCGGGGGCTCCCACAGATACGCAGTATTTT

J gene: TRBJ2-7
clone size: NA
D gene: NA
V gene: TRBV12-3/TRBV12-4
CDR3 protein: CASSLREDYEQYF
CDR3 DNA: TGTGCCAGCAGTTTGAGGGAGGACTACGAGCAGTACTTC

J gene: TRBJ2-2
clone size: NA
D gene: NA
V gene: TRBV28
CDR3 protein: CASSPQTSNTGELFF
CDR3 DNA: TGTGCCAGCAGTCCTCAGACTTCGAACACCGGGGAGCTGTTTTTT

J gene: TRBJ2-3
clone size: NA
D gene: NA
V gene: TRBV2
CDR3 protein: CASSDPFSSQNTDTQYF
CDR3 DNA: TGTGCCAGCAGTGACCCCTTTTCCAGTCAAAACACAGATACGCAGTATTTT

J gene: TRBJ1-5
clone size: NA
D gene: NA
V gene: TRBV7-9
CDR3 protein: CASSLTEVSQPQHF
CDR3 DNA: TGTGCCAGCAGTCTGACAGAGGTTAGTCAGCCCCAGCATTTT

J gene: TRBJ1-4
clone size: NA
D gene: NA
V gene: TRBV7-9
CDR3 protein: CASSLTAANEKLFF
CDR3 DNA: TGTGCCAGCAGCCTGACAGCGGCTAATGAAAAACTGTTTTTT

J gene: TRBJ1-6
clone size: NA
D gene: NA
V gene: TRBV27
CDR3 protein: CASSLWNNNSPLHF
CDR3 DNA: TGTGCCAGCAGTTTATGGAATAATAATTCACCCCTCCACTTT

J gene: TRBJ2-7
clone size: NA
D gene: NA
V gene: TRBV11-2
CDR3 protein: CASSPELASYEQYF
CDR3 DNA: TGTGCCAGCAGCCCGGAACTAGCCTCCTACGAGCAGTACTTC

J gene: TRBJ1-3
clone size: few
D gene: NA
V gene: TRBV30
CDR3 protein: CAWSVYGSGNTIYF
CDR3 DNA: TGTGCCTGGAGTGTATATGGTTCAGGAAACACCATATATTTT

J gene: TRBJ1-2
clone size: NA
D gene: TRBD1
V gene: TRBV5-4
CDR3 protein: CASSPTGDYGYTF
CDR3 DNA: TGTGCCAGCAGCCCGACAGGGGACTATGGCTACACCTTC

J gene: TRBJ1-1
clone size: NA
D gene: TRBD1
V gene: TRBV29-1
CDR3 protein: CSVEVRQGMNTEAFF
CDR3 DNA: TGCAGCGTTGAAGTCCGACAGGGAATGAACACTGAAGCTTTCTTT

J gene: TRBJ2-3
clone size: NA
D gene: TRBD2
V gene: TRBV9
CDR3 protein: CASSVGGGADTQYF
CDR3 DNA: TGTGCCAGCAGCGTAGGCGGGGGGGCAGATACGCAGTATTTT

J gene: TRBJ1-2
clone size: NA
D gene: TRBD1
V gene: TRBV19
CDR3 protein: CASSIMGQGAYGYTF
CDR3 DNA: TGTGCCAGTAGTATTATGGGACAGGGTGCCTATGGCTACACCTTC

J gene: TRBJ1-1
clone size: NA
D gene: NA
V gene: TRBV19
CDR3 protein: CASRPTGATEAFF
CDR3 DNA: TGTGCCAGTAGACCAACAGGTGCCACTGAAGCTTTCTTT

J gene: TRBJ2-5
clone size: NA
D gene: NA
V gene: TRBV7-3
CDR3 protein: CASSLTRDKETQYF
CDR3 DNA: TGTGCCAGCAGCTTAACCAGAGACAAAGAGACCCAGTACTTC

J gene: TRBJ2-2
clone size: NA
D gene: NA
V gene: TRBV5-6
CDR3 protein: CASSFVTGNTGELFF
CDR3 DNA: TGTGCCAGCAGCTTCGTCACGGGGAACACCGGGGAGCTGTTTTTT

J gene: TRBJ1-1
clone size: NA
D gene: NA
V gene: TRBV30
CDR3 protein: CAWSLRNTEAFF
CDR3 DNA: TGTGCCTGGAGTTTAAGGAACACTGAAGCTTTCTTT